The rows below give T cell receptor beta chains drawn from one sample of a study of beta chain features in type 1 diabetes. Using immunoSEQ multiplex PCR, the repertoire was profiled, and TCRdb retains in-frame clones only, with some absent. Found here are about 340,000 clones, 6.5% to 10% of them singletons; the top ten hold around 0.45%. Sequencing input: central memory CD4+ T cells from blood. These receptors came from a woman aged 18-30 years in good health. Both conserved end residues are part of each CDR3. D genes are given only for firm matches. The size field is filled for only some rows; it gives once, few, many or a size class.

v_gene	abundance	j_gene	d_gene	CDR3nt	CDR3aa
TRBV7-9	few	TRBJ2-1	TRBD1	TGTGCCAGCAGCCTCGACAGGGGGTTTGTCAATGAGCAGTTCTTC	CASSLDRGFVNEQFF
TRBV27	.	TRBJ1-1	TRBD1	TGTGCCAGCAGGCGGGGGACAGCGGTCACTGAAGCTTTCTTT	CASRRGTAVTEAFF
TRBV7-3	few	TRBJ2-2	.	TGTGCCAGCAGCTCCACCGAGACCGGGGAGCTGTTTTTT	CASSSTETGELFF
TRBV11-2	.	TRBJ2-1	.	TGTGCCAGCAGCCAAGTTTCTAGCAGCTACAATGAGCAGTTCTTC	CASSQVSSSYNEQFF
TRBV7-2	.	TRBJ2-4	.	TGTGCCAGCAGCTCCCAGGCGGGGAACATTCAGTACTTC	CASSSQAGNIQYF
TRBV7-2	many	TRBJ2-4	TRBD2	TGTGCCAGCAGCCAAGAAGCGGGAGGCGTGGACATTCAGTACTTC	CASSQEAGGVDIQYF
TRBV29-1	.	TRBJ1-2	.	TGCAGCTCGGGGGGAAACTATGGCTACACCTTC	CSSGGNYGYTF
TRBV25-1	few	TRBJ1-4	.	TGTGCCAGCAGTGAGCGGACCGTGGGAGATAATGAAAAACTGTTTTTT	CASSERTVGDNEKLFF
TRBV7-2	many	TRBJ2-5	.	TGTGCCAGCAGCCCCCCACACACCGGGGAGACCCAGTACTTC	CASSPPHTGETQYF
TRBV6-5	.	TRBJ1-5	.	TGTGCCAGCAACCAGGGGCGCCATCAGCCCCAGCATTTT	CASNQGRHQPQHF
TRBV27	.	TRBJ2-7	.	TGTGCCAGCAGTTTTCAGGGATTGTCGTTCGCCGGAACCTACGAGCAGTACTTC	CASSFQGLSFAGTYEQYF
TRBV14	few	TRBJ2-7	.	TGTGCCAGCCGGTCATGGGGCGAGCAGTACTTC	CASRSWGEQYF
TRBV4-2	many	TRBJ1-3	.	TGTGCCAGCAGCCAAGTCCGGACAACTGGAAACACCATATATTTT	CASSQVRTTGNTIYF
TRBV10-3	.	TRBJ2-3	TRBD2	TGTGCCATCAGGGCGGGAGGGCCGGATACGCAGTATTTT	CAIRAGGPDTQYF
TRBV19	.	TRBJ2-5	.	TGTGCCACCAGCGCGGGACGGCATCGATTGGGACAAGAGACCCAGTACTTC	CATSAGRHRLGQETQYF
TRBV4-3	.	TRBJ2-3	.	TGCGCCAGCAGCCAAGTCTTTACCGACACAGATACGCAGTATTTT	CASSQVFTDTDTQYF
TRBV19	few	TRBJ2-4	.	TGTGCCAGTAGTACGCCGGGACCAACGCGGAGAAACATTCAGTACTTC	CASSTPGPTRRNIQYF
TRBV13	.	TRBJ2-7	TRBD1	TGTGCCAGCAGCACCACAGGGGCGGTCGCCTACGAGCAGTACTTC	CASSTTGAVAYEQYF